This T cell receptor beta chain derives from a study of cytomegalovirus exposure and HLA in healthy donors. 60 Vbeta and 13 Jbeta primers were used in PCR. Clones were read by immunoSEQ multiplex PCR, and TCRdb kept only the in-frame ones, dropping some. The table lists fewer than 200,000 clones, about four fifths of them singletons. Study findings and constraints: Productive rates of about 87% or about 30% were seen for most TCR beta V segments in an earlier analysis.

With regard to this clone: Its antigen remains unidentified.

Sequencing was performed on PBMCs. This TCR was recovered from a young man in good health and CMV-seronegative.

The CDR3 loop is CASSLPPSSGASYEQYF. Written as DNA, the CDR3 is TGCGCCAGCAGCTTGCCCCCTTCATCCGGAGCTTCCTACGAGCAGTACTTC. This rearrangement joins TRBV5-1 to TRBJ2-7; no reliable D call. V lost 1 base and J 1 base, leaving 18 bases between the germline ends. The CDR3 length is 17 residues. The V gene's germline CDR1 is SGHRS and CDR2 YFSETQ.